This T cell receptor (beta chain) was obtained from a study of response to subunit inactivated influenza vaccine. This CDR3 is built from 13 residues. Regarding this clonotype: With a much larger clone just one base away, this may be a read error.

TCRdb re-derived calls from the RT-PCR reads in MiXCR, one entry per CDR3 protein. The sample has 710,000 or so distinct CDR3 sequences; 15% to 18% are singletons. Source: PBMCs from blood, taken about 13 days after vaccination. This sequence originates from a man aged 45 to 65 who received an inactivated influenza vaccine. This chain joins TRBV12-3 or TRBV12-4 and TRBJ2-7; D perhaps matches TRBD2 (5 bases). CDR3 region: CASGLANGLEQYF. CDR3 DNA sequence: TGTGCCAGCGGTTTAGCGAACGGGCTCGAGCAGTACTTC.